This T cell receptor beta chain derives from a study of Ad26.COV2.S vaccination and SARS-CoV-2 variants. Study details: COV1001, an Ad26.COV2.S trial, supplied this vaccine-arm donor.

TCRdb's table, derived via immunoSEQ multiplex PCR, lists solely in-frame clones and lacks some. The profile covers 440,000 or so clones, with nearly 90% appearing a single time and roughly 1.7% taken by the ten largest. Specified treatment: around 19 received Ad26.COV2.S at low or high dose, single or two shots; about 5 received placebo; per-sample allocation not given. Material that was analyzed had been drawn on day 63 after the first vaccine or placebo injection. Its platform was an Ad26 vector, and its expressed antigen was Wuhan-strain SARS-CoV-2 spike. On this clone itself: The antigen is undetermined.

Study results and caveats: Vaccinees reportedly had broad spike-specific CD8+ and CD4+ T cell responses.

Germline CDR1 reads SEHNR; CDR2 reads FQNEAQ (reference sequence). V was cut by 4 bases and J by 5 bases, with 15 bases left in between. This CDR3 spans 15 amino acids. Sequences were derived from peripheral blood, sampled in a trial of Ad26.COV2.S vaccine versus placebo. The genes are TRBV7-9 and TRBJ2-1; TRBD2 is a possible D gene (5 bases). The TCR sequence derives from a person aged 18-60 years who received the Ad26.COV2.S COVID-19 vaccine or a placebo. The CDR3 DNA follows: TGTGCCAGCAGCTCACTAGTAATCGTCGACAATGAGCAGTTCTTC. Its translation: CASSSLVIVDNEQFF.